This T cell receptor beta chain comes out of a study of blood T cell repertoires in COVID-19. Per the original methods: Amplification of reference gene primers was used by the study to estimate nucleated cell counts. The table came from immunoSEQ multiplex PCR; TCRdb's copy has only in-frame clones and leaves some out. V and J calls and clone size are given by that table; D and trimming were obtained from the DNA. This table holds 150,000 to 250,000 clones, roughly 94% found once. Germline V gene sequence: CDR1 SGHRS, CDR2 YFSETQ. V was clipped by 3 bases and J by 5 bases, with 14 bases between them. This CDR3 region has 15 residues.

The material sequenced was peripheral blood. This rearrangement joins TRBV5-1 to TRBJ1-4; D not certain. The sequence was collected from a man younger than 40 with COVID-19, enrolled during active disease. The CDR3 is CASSYAGGKNEKLFF. The CDR3 DNA reads as TGCGCCAGCAGCTACGCCGGCGGTAAAAATGAAAAACTGTTTTTT. The variable domain in full, completed from reference TRBV5-1 and TRBJ1-4, reads KAGVTQTPRYLIKTRGQQVTLSCSPISGHRSVSWYQQTPGQGLQFLFEYFSETQRNKGNFPGRFSGRQFSNSRSEMNVSTLELGDSALYLCASSYAGGKNEKLFFGSGTQLSVL.